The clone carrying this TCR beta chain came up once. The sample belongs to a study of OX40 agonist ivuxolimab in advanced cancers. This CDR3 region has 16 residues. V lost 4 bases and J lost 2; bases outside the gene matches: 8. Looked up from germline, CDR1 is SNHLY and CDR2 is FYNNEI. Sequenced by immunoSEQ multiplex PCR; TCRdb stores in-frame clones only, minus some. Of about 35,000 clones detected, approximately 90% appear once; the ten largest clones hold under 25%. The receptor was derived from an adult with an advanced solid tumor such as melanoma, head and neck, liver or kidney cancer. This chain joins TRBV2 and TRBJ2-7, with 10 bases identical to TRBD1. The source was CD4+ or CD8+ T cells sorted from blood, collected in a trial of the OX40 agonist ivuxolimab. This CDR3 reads CASSVVKGQGTYEQYF. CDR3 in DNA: TGTGCCAGCAGTGTGGTAAAGGGACAGGGGACCTACGAGCAGTACTTC.